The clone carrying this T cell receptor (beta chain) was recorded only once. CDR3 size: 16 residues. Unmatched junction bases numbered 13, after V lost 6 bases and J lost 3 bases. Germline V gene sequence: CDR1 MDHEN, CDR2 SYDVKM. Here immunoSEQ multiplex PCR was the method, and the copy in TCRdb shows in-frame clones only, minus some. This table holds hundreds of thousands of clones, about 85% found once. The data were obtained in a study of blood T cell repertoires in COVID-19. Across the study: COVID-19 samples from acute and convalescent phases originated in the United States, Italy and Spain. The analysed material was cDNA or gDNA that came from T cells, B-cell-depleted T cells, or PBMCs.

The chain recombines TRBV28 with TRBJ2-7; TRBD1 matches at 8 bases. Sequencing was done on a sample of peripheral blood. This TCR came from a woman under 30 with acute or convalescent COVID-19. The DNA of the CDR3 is TGTGCCAGCAGCCTGGGGACCGGGACAGGAATCTACGAGCAGTACTTC. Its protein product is CASSLGTGTGIYEQYF.